These T cell receptor beta chains were read from a single sample in a study of T-cell memory formation after mild COVID-19. Each CDR3 protein is one row after TCRdb ran MiXCR on the 5' RACE reads. Of 550,000 to 600,000 distinct CDR3 sequences detected, 17% appear once; the ten largest clones hold 8.1%. Input material: PBMCs or a T cell subset sorted from them (not recorded which). These receptors all come from an adult woman who had mild COVID-19 (a few samples of this study predate the infection). Cell type and time point are not known. The CDR3 runs from the conserved cysteine through the conserved F or W. The D gene is left open where the match is weak. For some rows the clone size is stated as once, few or many, or as a class when expanded; others skip it.

CDR3 DNA	CDR3 protein	V gene	J gene	D gene	clone size
TGTGCCAGCAGCTCTAGGGGGCAGGACACCGGGGAGCTGTTTTTT	CASSSRGQDTGELFF	TRBV5-4	TRBJ2-2	TRBD1	NA
TGTGCCAGCAGCGTATCGGGTAGCGCCTACGAGCAGTACTTC	CASSVSGSAYEQYF	TRBV9	TRBJ2-7	NA	few
TGTGCCACCAGCGCAACTGGGCGCGGGCTCTCCTACAATGAGCAGTTCTTC	CATSATGRGLSYNEQFF	TRBV15	TRBJ2-1	NA	few
TGTGCCAGCAGTCCACCGGGCTCATCCTACGAGCAGTACTTC	CASSPPGSSYEQYF	TRBV6-5	TRBJ2-7	NA	NA
TGTGCCGCCATTACCAGGGGCACTGAAGCTTTCTTT	CAAITRGTEAFF	TRBV19	TRBJ1-1	NA	NA
TGTGCCAGCAGCTTAGGAGGGGCGGGTTTTAGCACTGAAGCTTTCTTT	CASSLGGAGFSTEAFF	TRBV7-2	TRBJ1-1	NA	NA
TGCAGTGCTAGAGTGGGGGATCCCTACGAGCAGTACTTC	CSARVGDPYEQYF	TRBV20-1	TRBJ2-7	NA	NA
TGTGCCAGCAGCTTGGGGGACAGAATCTATGGCTACACCTTC	CASSLGDRIYGYTF	TRBV5-6	TRBJ1-2	TRBD1	NA
TGTGCCAGCAGCGAATCAGTGGGAAACATTCAGTACTTC	CASSESVGNIQYF	TRBV9	TRBJ2-4	NA	many
TGTGCCAGTCGAAACACGGATACAGGGAGCTATGGCTACACCTTC	CASRNTDTGSYGYTF	TRBV12-3/TRBV12-4	TRBJ1-2	NA	NA
TGTGCCTGGGGGGTATCCTACGAGCAGTACTTC	CAWGVSYEQYF	TRBV30	TRBJ2-7	NA	few
TGTGCCAGCAGCTTAAACAGGGGAAATTCACCCCTCCACTTT	CASSLNRGNSPLHF	TRBV7-2	TRBJ1-6	TRBD1	few
TGTGCCAGCACGATGGACAGGGCCGGCTCCTACGAGCAGTACTTC	CASTMDRAGSYEQYF	TRBV12-3/TRBV12-4	TRBJ2-7	TRBD1	many
TGTGCCAGCAGCTTAGGCGGGGGGGCAAAGGAGACCCAGTACTTC	CASSLGGGAKETQYF	TRBV7-9	TRBJ2-5	TRBD2	many
TGCAGTGCAGAAAAACCACCGGGAAGGGTTGTCCCTGAGCAGTTCTTC	CSAEKPPGRVVPEQFF	TRBV20-1	TRBJ2-1	NA	NA
TGTGCCAGCAGCCACAGGGATTACGAGCAGTACTTC	CASSHRDYEQYF	TRBV11-3	TRBJ2-7	NA	few
TGTGCCACCAGTGATGTAGCGGGGTTCACAGATACGCAGTATTTT	CATSDVAGFTDTQYF	TRBV24-1	TRBJ2-3	TRBD2	NA
TGTGCCAGCAGCGTGAACCCCCGGGACAGTCTTTCGCGAGGAGATACGCAGTATTTT	CASSVNPRDSLSRGDTQYF	TRBV9	TRBJ2-3	TRBD1	NA
TGTGCCAGCAGCTCGTGGACAGAGCAAAACATTCAGTACTTC	CASSSWTEQNIQYF	TRBV11-2	TRBJ2-4	NA	few
TGTGCCATCAGGGCCCAGACAGGAGGTAATTCACCCCTCCACTTT	CAIRAQTGGNSPLHF	TRBV10-3	TRBJ1-6	NA	few
TGTGCCACCAGCAGAGGTGGAGGGGTCTCCTACAATGAGCAGTTCTTC	CATSRGGGVSYNEQFF	TRBV15	TRBJ2-1	NA	NA
TGTGCCAGCAGCTTAGGCTCTAGGAATGAGCAGTTCTTC	CASSLGSRNEQFF	TRBV13	TRBJ2-1	NA	many
TGTGCCAGCAGCCAGGGACTAGCCCAAGAGACCCAGTACTTC	CASSQGLAQETQYF	TRBV9	TRBJ2-5	TRBD2	many
TGTGCCAGCAGAGAGGACAGACAAAAAAATCAGCCCCAGCATTTT	CASREDRQKNQPQHF	TRBV27	TRBJ1-5	NA	NA
TGTGCCAGCAGCACGGGACTAGCGGGGAATGAGCAGTTCTTC	CASSTGLAGNEQFF	TRBV5-5	TRBJ2-1	TRBD2	many
TGTGCCAGCAGCTCGCATGGGAGGACTAGCGGGAGCTACGAGCAGTACTTC	CASSSHGRTSGSYEQYF	TRBV7-8	TRBJ2-7	TRBD2	many
TGTGCCAGCAGTTTAGCGGGAGGAATGGAGACCCAGTACTTC	CASSLAGGMETQYF	TRBV28	TRBJ2-5	TRBD2	NA
TGTGCCAGCGGAATTGGCGGGGGGCCCTACGAGCAGTACTTC	CASGIGGGPYEQYF	TRBV6-5	TRBJ2-7	TRBD2	NA
TGTGCCACCAGCAGGGTAAACGGAGCCTACGAGCAGTACTTC	CATSRVNGAYEQYF	TRBV15	TRBJ2-7	NA	few
TGCAGTGCATACTCGGACAGGGGTCCGGATACGCAGTATTTT	CSAYSDRGPDTQYF	TRBV20-1	TRBJ2-3	TRBD1	many
TGTGCCAGCACTCAGGGGAGGGCAGGAAACACTGAAGCTTTCTTT	CASTQGRAGNTEAFF	TRBV12-3/TRBV12-4	TRBJ1-1	NA	NA
TGCAGCGTTGACGGGACTCCTCGAGGCAACGAGCAGTACTTC	CSVDGTPRGNEQYF	TRBV29-1	TRBJ2-7	NA	few
TGTGCCAGCACCGACCCCGCCAGTGGGGCCAACGTCCTGACTTTC	CASTDPASGANVLTF	TRBV6-6	TRBJ2-6	NA	few
TGTGCCTGGAGTTCGGGCAGGGGTTATCAAAACATTCAGTACTTC	CAWSSGRGYQNIQYF	TRBV30	TRBJ2-4	NA	NA
TGTGCCAGCAGTTACACCGGATGGACAGGCAATACGCAGTATTTT	CASSYTGWTGNTQYF	TRBV6-6	TRBJ2-3	TRBD1	NA
TGCAGTGCGAGTCCGGGACAGGGCTTAGCAAGTGAGCAGTTCTTC	CSASPGQGLASEQFF	TRBV20-1	TRBJ2-1	TRBD1	many
TGCAGCGTTGCCCCAGGACACGGCTACGAGCAGTACTTC	CSVAPGHGYEQYF	TRBV29-1	TRBJ2-7	NA	few
TGTGCCACCAGTGGAGCTAGCTGGAATGAGCAGTTCTTC	CATSGASWNEQFF	TRBV24-1	TRBJ2-1	NA	NA
TGTGCCAGCAGCAACTTGAACAGGGCTACTGGAAACACCATATATTTT	CASSNLNRATGNTIYF	TRBV21-1	TRBJ1-3	NA	NA
TGCAGTGCTAGTTCCCGGGTGGGCGGCTACACCTTC	CSASSRVGGYTF	TRBV20-1	TRBJ1-2	NA	few
TGTGCCAGCTCACCCCGGGAGAGCCTTGAAGCTTTCTTT	CASSPRESLEAFF	TRBV18	TRBJ1-1	NA	few
TGTGCCAGCAGCTTAGCGGCAGGGGGCAATCAGCCCCAGCATTTT	CASSLAAGGNQPQHF	TRBV7-9	TRBJ1-5	NA	few